This TCR beta chain was identified during a study of blood T cell repertoires in COVID-19. For the study at large: Both acute and convalescent COVID-19 samples were obtained from the United States, Italy and Spain.

Ages ranged from about 18 to 89 years, with residence in 24 US areas. Individuals in the exposed group had encountered a COVID-19 case within 2 weeks preceding study entry. The CDR3 is 14 amino acids. The V and J ends lost 3 bases and 5 bases, in that order; junction bases with no gene match: 7. The germline CDR1 and CDR2 sequences are ENHRY and SYGVKD. The protocol was immunoSEQ multiplex PCR, while the TCRdb copy is restricted to in-frame clones and leaves out a portion. The data contain 250,000 to 400,000 clones, 85% of them singletons. Sequenced sample: PBMCs or T cells enriched from blood (not recorded which). This chain joins TRBV10-3 and TRBJ2-7; TRBD2 agrees at 7 bases. This sequence originates from a woman aged 25-40 years who had been exposed to COVID-19. The CDR3 sequence: CAISEALANDEQYF. The CDR3 DNA follows: TGTGCCATCAGTGAAGCACTAGCGAACGACGAGCAGTACTTC.